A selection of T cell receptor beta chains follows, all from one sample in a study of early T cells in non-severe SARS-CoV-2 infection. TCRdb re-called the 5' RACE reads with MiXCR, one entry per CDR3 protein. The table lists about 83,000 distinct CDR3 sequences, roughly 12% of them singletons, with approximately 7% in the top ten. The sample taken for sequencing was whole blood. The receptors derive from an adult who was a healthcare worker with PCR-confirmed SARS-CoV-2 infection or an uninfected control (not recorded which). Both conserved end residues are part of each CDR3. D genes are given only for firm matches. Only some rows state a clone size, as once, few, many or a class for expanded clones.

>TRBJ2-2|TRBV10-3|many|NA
CAISEVGVETGELFF
TGTGCCATCAGTGAGGTCGGGGTAGAAACCGGGGAGCTGTTTTTT
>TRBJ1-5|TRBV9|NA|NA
CASSAAGVSNQPQHF
TGTGCCAGCAGCGCCGCAGGGGTGAGCAATCAGCCCCAGCATTTT
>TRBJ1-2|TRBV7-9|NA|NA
CASSTDTHYGYTF
TGTGCCAGCAGCACGGACACACACTATGGCTACACCTTC
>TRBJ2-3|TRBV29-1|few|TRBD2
CIESILAGDSTDTQYF
TGCATCGAAAGCATTCTAGCGGGAGACAGCACAGATACGCAGTATTTT
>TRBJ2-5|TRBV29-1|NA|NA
CSVAIVQEETQYF
TGCAGCGTTGCTATCGTACAAGAAGAGACCCAGTACTTC
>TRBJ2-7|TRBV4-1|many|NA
CASSHPGQGKEQYF
TGCGCCAGCAGCCATCCCGGTCAGGGAAAAGAGCAGTACTTC
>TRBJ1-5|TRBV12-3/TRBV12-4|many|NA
CASSFDGPSNQPQHF
TGTGCCAGCAGTTTCGACGGGCCAAGCAATCAGCCCCAGCATTTT
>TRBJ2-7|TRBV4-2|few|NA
CASSQCPLGYF
TGTGCCAGCAGCCAGTGTCCCTTGGGGTACTTC
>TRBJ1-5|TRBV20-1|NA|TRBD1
CSPRDRGGSNQPQHF
TGCAGTCCGAGAGACAGGGGGGGAAGCAATCAGCCCCAGCATTTT
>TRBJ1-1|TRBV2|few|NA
CASEERLVHTEAFF
TGTGCCAGCGAAGAACGGCTGGTTCACACTGAAGCTTTCTTT
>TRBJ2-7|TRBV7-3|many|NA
CASSPGGAGFSYEQYF
TGTGCCAGCAGCCCTGGTGGAGCAGGGTTCTCCTACGAGCAGTACTTC
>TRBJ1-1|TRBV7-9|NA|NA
CASSLDPLDEAFF
TGTGCCAGCAGCTTAGACCCCCTAGACGAAGCTTTCTTT
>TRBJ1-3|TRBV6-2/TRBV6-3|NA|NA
CASSSPASGAIGNTIYF
TGTGCCAGCAGTTCCCCCGCCTCCGGGGCCATTGGAAACACCATATATTTT
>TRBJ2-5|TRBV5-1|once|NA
CASRPAGFGETQYF
TGCGCCAGCAGACCCGCAGGATTCGGAGAGACCCAGTACTTC
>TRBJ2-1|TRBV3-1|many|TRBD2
CASSPFGREWNEQFF
TGTGCCAGCAGCCCTTTTGGGCGGGAGTGGAATGAGCAGTTCTTC
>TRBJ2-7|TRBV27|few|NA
CASRPSLGGKIYEQYF
TGTGCCAGCAGGCCGTCCTTAGGCGGGAAGATCTACGAGCAGTACTTC
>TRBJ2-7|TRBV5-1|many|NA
CASTRDGDYEQYF
TGCGCCAGCACCCGGGACGGAGACTACGAGCAGTACTTC
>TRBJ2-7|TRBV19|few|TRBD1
CASSGGQAYEQYF
TGTGCCAGTAGTGGTGGACAGGCCTACGAGCAGTACTTC
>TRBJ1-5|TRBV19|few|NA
CASMRVEYSNQPQHF
TGTGCCAGTATGCGGGTCGAATATAGCAATCAGCCCCAGCATTTT
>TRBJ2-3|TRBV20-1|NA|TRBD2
CSALAGYTDTQYF
TGCAGTGCCCTAGCGGGATACACAGATACGCAGTATTTT
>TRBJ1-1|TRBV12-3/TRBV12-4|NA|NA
CASSSLGGDTEAFF
TGTGCCAGCAGCTCGTTGGGGGGAGACACTGAAGCTTTCTTT
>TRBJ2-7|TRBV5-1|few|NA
CASSLGVGAREEQYF
TGCGCCAGCAGCTTGGGGGTCGGGGCCCGTGAGGAGCAGTACTTC
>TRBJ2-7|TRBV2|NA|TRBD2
CASSARTSAYEQYF
TGTGCCAGCAGTGCGCGGACTAGCGCCTACGAGCAGTACTTC
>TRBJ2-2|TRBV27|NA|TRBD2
CASSLGRRTSGRTGELFF
TGTGCCAGCAGTTTAGGGCGCCGGACTAGCGGGAGGACCGGGGAGCTGTTTTTT
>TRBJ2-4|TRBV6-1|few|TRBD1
CASRQQGAAKNIQYF
TGTGCCAGCAGGCAACAGGGGGCGGCCAAAAACATTCAGTACTTC
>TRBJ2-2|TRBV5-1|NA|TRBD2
CSSSLEPGLASGGELFF
TGCTCCAGCAGCTTAGAACCGGGACTAGCGTCTGGCGGGGAGCTGTTTTTT
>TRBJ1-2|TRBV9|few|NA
CASSFRPGPYGYTF
TGTGCCAGCAGCTTTAGACCAGGACCCTATGGCTACACCTTC
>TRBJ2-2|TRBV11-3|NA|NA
CASSLINGGELFF
TGTGCCAGCAGCTTAATCAATGGCGGGGAGCTGTTTTTT
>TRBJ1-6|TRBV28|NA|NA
CASSLDGAGNSPLHF
TGTGCCAGCAGTTTAGACGGGGCAGGCAATTCACCCCTCCACTTT